This record looks at one T cell receptor beta chain sequence and its context. Per the original methods: By means of reference gene primer amplification, nucleated cell counts were estimated. Clones were read by immunoSEQ multiplex PCR, and TCRdb kept only the in-frame ones, dropping some. V, J and clone size are taken as reported in that table, and D and trimming were inferred from the DNA itself. Seen here are 25,000 to 30,000 clones, 80% to 90% observed once, and the top ten hold about 13%. V dropped 7 bases and J dropped 10 bases, with 17 bases sitting between them. The CDR3 has 14 amino acids. Germline assignment: CDR1 MNHEY and CDR2 SVGAGI. This specimen comes from a study of blood T cell repertoires in COVID-19. Study-wide context: Specimens from acute and convalescent COVID-19 originated in the United States, Italy and Spain.

This sequence was found in a human donor in a cohort sampled during active COVID-19. The donor label of this sample is uncertain. Material for sequencing was peripheral blood. V gene TRBV6-5 combines with J gene TRBJ1-6, with a tentative D call TRBD1 (5 bases). The CDR3 sequence: CASTQGLENSPLHF. CDR3 DNA: TGTGCCAGCACCCAGGGCCTCGAGAACTCACCCCTCCACTTT.